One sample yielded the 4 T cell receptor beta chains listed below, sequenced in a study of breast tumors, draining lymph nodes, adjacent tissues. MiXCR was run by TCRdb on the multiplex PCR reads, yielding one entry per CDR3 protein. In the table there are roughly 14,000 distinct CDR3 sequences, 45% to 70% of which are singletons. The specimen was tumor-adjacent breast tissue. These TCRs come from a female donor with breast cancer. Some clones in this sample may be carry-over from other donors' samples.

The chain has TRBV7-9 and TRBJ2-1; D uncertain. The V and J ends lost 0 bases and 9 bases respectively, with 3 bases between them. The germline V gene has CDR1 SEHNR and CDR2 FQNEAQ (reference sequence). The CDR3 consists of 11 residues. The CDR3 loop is CASSLAPEQFF. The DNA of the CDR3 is TGTGCCAGCAGCTTAGCGCCTGAGCAGTTCTTC.

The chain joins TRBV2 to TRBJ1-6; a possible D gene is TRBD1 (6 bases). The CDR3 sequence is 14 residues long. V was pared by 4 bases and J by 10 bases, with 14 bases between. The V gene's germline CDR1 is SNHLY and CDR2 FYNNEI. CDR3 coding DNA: TGTGCCAGCAGTGTACGGACAGTTGGGTCACCCCTCCACTTT. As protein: CASSVRTVGSPLHF.

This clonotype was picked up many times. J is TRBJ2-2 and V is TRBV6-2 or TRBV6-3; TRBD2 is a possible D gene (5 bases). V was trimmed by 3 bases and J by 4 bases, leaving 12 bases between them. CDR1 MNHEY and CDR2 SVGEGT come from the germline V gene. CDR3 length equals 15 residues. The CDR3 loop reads CASSYNAGITGELFF. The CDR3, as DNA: TGTGCCAGCAGTTATAATGCCGGGATCACCGGGGAGCTGTTTTTT.

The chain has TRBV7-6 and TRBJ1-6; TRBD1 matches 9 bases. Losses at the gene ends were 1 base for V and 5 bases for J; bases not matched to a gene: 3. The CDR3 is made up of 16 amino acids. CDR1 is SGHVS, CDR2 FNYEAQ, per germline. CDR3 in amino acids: CASSLEGTGNNSPLHF. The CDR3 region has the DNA TGTGCCAGCAGCTTAGAAGGGACAGGGAATAATTCACCCCTCCACTTT.